This T cell receptor beta chain was sequenced during a study of read filtering for tumor transcriptome and immune sequencing. Study overall: The cohort had about 16 men and 14 women aged roughly 47 to 80, mean about 68 years.

This clonotype was seen ten or more times. What it binds is unknown. General study findings and limits: Compared with RNA-seq, IR-seq gave much higher clonotype depth and reliability.

This CDR3 is 13 amino acids long. The V gene's germline CDR1 is ENHRY and CDR2 SYGVKD. Trimming removed 4 bases at V and 0 bases at J, with 7 bases between. From roughly 390 ng of RNA, a library with molecular barcoded alpha/delta and beta/gamma adaptors was made. TCRdb passed the reads through MiXCR, listing each CDR3 protein once. The data contain about 57,000 distinct CDR3 sequences, 20% to 25% of them singletons. Sequences were obtained from a population of CD138-negative cells sorted from bone marrow. The chain employs TRBV10-3 and TRBJ2-7; a possible D gene is TRBD1 (6 bases). The receptor comes from a donor aged 40 or older with multiple myeloma. The chain's CDR3 is CAISVGASYEQYF. The CDR3 nucleotides are TGTGCCATCAGTGTGGGGGCCTCCTACGAGCAGTACTTC.